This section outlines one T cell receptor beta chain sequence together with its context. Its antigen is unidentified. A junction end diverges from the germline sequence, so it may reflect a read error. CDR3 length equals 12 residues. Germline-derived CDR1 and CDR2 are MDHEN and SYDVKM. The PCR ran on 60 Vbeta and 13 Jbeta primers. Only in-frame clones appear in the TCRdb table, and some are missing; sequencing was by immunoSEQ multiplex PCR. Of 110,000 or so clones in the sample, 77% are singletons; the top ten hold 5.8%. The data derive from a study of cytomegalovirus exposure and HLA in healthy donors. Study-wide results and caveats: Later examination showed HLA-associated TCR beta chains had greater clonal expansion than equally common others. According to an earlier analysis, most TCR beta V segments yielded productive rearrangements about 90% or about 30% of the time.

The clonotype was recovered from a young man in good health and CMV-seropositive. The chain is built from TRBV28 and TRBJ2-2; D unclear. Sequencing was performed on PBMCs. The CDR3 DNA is TGTGCCAGCAGTTTGAACTCCGGGGAGCTGTTTTTT. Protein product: CASSLNSGELFF.